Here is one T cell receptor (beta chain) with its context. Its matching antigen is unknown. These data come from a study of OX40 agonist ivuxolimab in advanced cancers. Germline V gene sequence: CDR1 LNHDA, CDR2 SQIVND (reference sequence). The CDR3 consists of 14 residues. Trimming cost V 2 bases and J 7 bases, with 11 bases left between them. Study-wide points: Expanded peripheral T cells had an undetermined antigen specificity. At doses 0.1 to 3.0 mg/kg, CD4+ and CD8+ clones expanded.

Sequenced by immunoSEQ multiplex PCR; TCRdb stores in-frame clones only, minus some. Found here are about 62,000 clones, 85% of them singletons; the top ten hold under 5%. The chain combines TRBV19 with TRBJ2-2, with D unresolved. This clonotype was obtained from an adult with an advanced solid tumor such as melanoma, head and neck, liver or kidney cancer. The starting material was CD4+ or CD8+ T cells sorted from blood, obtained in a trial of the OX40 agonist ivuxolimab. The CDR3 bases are TGTGCCAGTAGTATACCAGGTGTGGTCGGGGAGCTGTTTTTT. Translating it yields CASSIPGVVGELFF.